These 18 T cell receptor beta chains originate from one sample sequenced in a study of blood T cell repertoires in COVID-19. This table comes from immunoSEQ multiplex PCR, and its TCRdb copy is limited to in-frame clones, with some not included. In the table there are some 100,000 clones, around 90% of which are singletons. The sequenced sample was peripheral blood. These receptors were obtained from a man aged 65-85 years with acute or convalescent COVID-19.

The chain links TRBV14 to TRBJ2-7; the D gene is possibly TRBD2 (6 bases). This CDR3 region has 17 residues. Trimming pared 0 bases from V and 6 bases from J, leaving 21 bases between. CDR1 is SGHDN and CDR2 is FVKESK in the germline V gene. Here the CDR3 DNA reads TGTGCCAGCAGCCAAGATCGGTTCGGGGGAAGAAGATCCGAGCAGTACTTC. Translating it yields CASSQDRFGGRRSEQYF.

The chain combines TRBV6-5 with TRBJ1-6; the match to TRBD1 covers 7 bases. CDR1 and CDR2 from the germline V gene are MNHEY and SVGAGI. V dropped 7 bases and J dropped 9; count of bases not matched to a gene: 12. The CDR3 runs 15 residues. CDR3 in amino acids: CASTNRGVNSSPLHF. In DNA, the CDR3 is TGTGCCAGCACCAACAGGGGTGTAAATAGTTCACCCCTCCACTTT.

The V and J genes are TRBV4-2 and TRBJ2-6, with 8 bases lining up with TRBD1. V trimming: 5 bases; J trimming: 2 bases; junction bases outside the gene matches: 2. From germline, CDR1 is LGHNA and CDR2 YNFKEQ. This CDR3 comprises 15 residues. DNA for the CDR3: TGTGCCAGCAGCATGACAGGGGCTGGGGCCAACGTCCTGACTTTC. It is translated as CASSMTGAGANVLTF.

The rearrangement joins TRBV5-1 to TRBJ2-5, with D hard to call. Germline V CDR1 and CDR2: SGHRS, YFSETQ. The V end lost 2 bases, the J end lost 5 bases, and 13 bases lay between the germline ends. The CDR3 length is 14 residues. This CDR3 is CASSFGPPRETQYF. CDR3 bases: TGCGCCAGCAGCTTTGGCCCACCCAGGGAGACCCAGTACTTC. The complete variable domain, with remaining parts taken from reference TRBV5-1 and TRBJ2-5, reads KAGVTQTPRYLIKTRGQQVTLSCSPISGHRSVSWYQQTPGQGLQFLFEYFSETQRNKGNFPGRFSGRQFSNSRSEMNVSTLELGDSALYLCASSFGPPRETQYFGPGTRLLVL.

J is TRBJ1-1 and V is TRBV25-1, with D tentatively TRBD1 (5 bases). The germline V gene encodes CDR1 MGHDK and CDR2 SYGVNS. CDR3 length: 15 residues. The ends were cut back, 3 bases at V and 3 bases at J, with 14 bases in the middle. The CDR3 sequence is CASSDLGGGDTEAFF. The CDR3 DNA reads TGTGCCAGCAGTGATCTGGGGGGAGGGGACACTGAAGCTTTCTTT.

The V gene is TRBV7-8, the J gene TRBJ2-7, with D possibly TRBD1 on 6 matching bases. Trimming shortened V by 6 bases and J by 4 bases, and 7 bases separated the two germline ends. CDR1 SGHVS and CDR2 FQNEAQ come from the germline V gene. This CDR3 spans 11 amino acids. CDR3 amino acids: CASSGQYEQYF. In DNA form, the CDR3 reads TGTGCCAGCAGTGGACAGTACGAGCAGTACTTC.

The V call is TRBV5-4, the J call TRBJ2-1; D perhaps matches TRBD2 (6 bases). The germline V gene encodes CDR1 SGHNT and CDR2 YYREEE (reference sequence). The CDR3 loop spans 12 amino acids. V was clipped by 4 bases and J by 7 bases, with 9 bases between them. The CDR3 bases are TGTGCCAGCAGCCCCGGGGGTAATGAGCAGTTCTTC. Its translation: CASSPGGNEQFF.

DNA for the CDR3: TGCAGCGTTGCAGAGTCGGGCTACACCTTC. This sequence encodes CSVAESGYTF. V is TRBV29-1 and J is TRBJ1-2, with D unresolved. The V gene lost 4 bases and the J gene lost 8 bases, with 8 bases spanning the gap. The CDR3 sequence is 10 residues long. The germline V gene encodes CDR1 SQVTM and CDR2 ANQGSEA.

The rearrangement uses TRBV19 and TRBJ1-5, with D hard to call. Trimming shortened V by 3 bases and J by 0 bases, and 15 bases separated the two germline ends. The CDR3 loop spans 17 amino acids. The germline gives CDR1 LNHDA, CDR2 SQIVND (reference sequence). The CDR3 is CASSIRGVRDSNQPQHF. The CDR3 DNA follows: TGTGCCAGTAGTATCCGAGGAGTGCGTGATAGCAATCAGCCCCAGCATTTT.

CDR3 residues: CATSRGSGGPPLNYGYTF. As DNA, the CDR3 is TGTGCCACCAGCAGAGGATCGGGGGGGCCCCCTCTCAACTATGGCTACACCTTC. The chain has TRBV15 and TRBJ1-2; possibly TRBD1 for D (6 bases). The V end was cut by 1 base, the J end by 2 bases, with 20 bases between. The CDR3 is 18 amino acids. Germline V gene lookup returns CDR1 LNHNV and CDR2 YYDKDF (reference sequence). The full variable domain, completed using reference TRBV15 and TRBJ1-2, is DAMVIQNPRYQVTQFGKPVTLSCSQTLNHNVMYWYQQKSSQAPKLLFHYYDKDFNNEADTPDNFQSRRPNTSFCFLDIRSPGLGDTAMYLCATSRGSGGPPLNYGYTFGSGTRLTVV.

This chain links TRBV6-6 with TRBJ2-5, with 9 bases identical to TRBD2. Germline V CDR1 and CDR2: MNHNY, SVGAGI (reference sequence). J gave up 4 bases and V 0 bases, and 3 bases lay outside the gene matches. The CDR3 contains 15 residues. The CDR3 DNA reads as TGTGCCAGCAGTTACTCGGCGGGGGGGCGAGAGACCCAGTACTTC. This codes for CASSYSAGGRETQYF.

This chain uses TRBV24-1 with TRBJ2-1; TRBD2 aligns across 10 bases. J lost 6 bases, V lost 4 bases, and 14 bases had no gene match. In germline, CDR1 is KGHDR, CDR2 SFDVKD. The length of the CDR3 is 18 residues. This CDR3 is CATSDPGASGGLANEQFF. Written as DNA, the CDR3 is TGTGCCACCAGTGACCCCGGTGCTAGCGGGGGCCTTGCCAATGAGCAGTTCTTC.

As regards this clone: Relative to the germline gene, one junction end is altered; a read error may explain this. The chain is built from TRBV7-7 and TRBJ2-5; D assignment may be TRBD1 or TRBD2 (7 bases each). In germline, CDR1 is SSHAT, CDR2 FNYEAQ (reference sequence). The CDR3 covers 16 residues. The DNA for the CDR3 is TGTGCTAGCAGCCTAGCAGGGGGGGGGCCTGGAGAGACCCAGTACTTC. Its translation is CASSLAGGGPGETQYF.

This clone was detected only once. The J gene is TRBJ2-3, the V gene TRBV6-4, with 7 positions matching TRBD2. The CDR3 runs 14 residues. Germline CDR1 reads MRHNA; CDR2 reads SNTAGT. The trim removed 5 bases at V and 3 bases at J, leaving 5 bases unmatched. The CDR3 reads CASSLGLETDTQYF. DNA of the CDR3: TGTGCCAGCAGTCTCGGACTAGAGACAGATACGCAGTATTTT.

The CDR3 DNA reads TGTGCCAGTAGTAGGCGACACCGAGATACGCAGTATTTT. Amino acid sequence: CASSRRHRDTQYF. The rearrangement links TRBV19 to TRBJ2-3; D remains ambiguous. Germline-derived CDR1 and CDR2 are LNHDA and SQIVND (reference sequence). The CDR3 consists of 13 residues. V lost 4 bases and J 5 bases, leaving 10 bases between the germline ends.

The J gene is TRBJ2-3, the V gene TRBV2; D might be TRBD2 (6 bases). The CDR3 length is 13 residues. The V gene lost 11 bases and the J gene lost 6 bases, with 18 bases spanning the gap. Germline CDR1 is SNHLY and CDR2 is FYNNEI. The DNA for the CDR3 is TGTGCCGGAGACCGCGGGGCGAAGGATACGCAGTATTTT. Amino acids: CAGDRGAKDTQYF.

The genes are TRBV5-1 and TRBJ1-2; possibly TRBD1 for D (5 bases). Germline V gene sequence: CDR1 SGHRS, CDR2 YFSETQ. The CDR3 loop spans 13 amino acids. Trimming removed 4 bases from V and 1 base from J, with 8 bases in between. The CDR3 nucleotides are TGCGCCAGCAGCGCCAGGGATAACTATGGCTACACCTTC. Protein sequence: CASSARDNYGYTF.

The chain employs TRBV5-1 and TRBJ2-2; perhaps TRBD1 as D (5 bases). Germline V gene data show CDR1 as SGHRS and CDR2 as YFSETQ. This CDR3 is built from 15 residues. Trimming removed 0 bases from V and 5 bases from J, with 11 bases in between. The CDR3 DNA reads as TGCGCCAGCAGCTTGGCCGTCACAGGTACCGGGGAGCTGTTTTTT. Its translation: CASSLAVTGTGELFF.